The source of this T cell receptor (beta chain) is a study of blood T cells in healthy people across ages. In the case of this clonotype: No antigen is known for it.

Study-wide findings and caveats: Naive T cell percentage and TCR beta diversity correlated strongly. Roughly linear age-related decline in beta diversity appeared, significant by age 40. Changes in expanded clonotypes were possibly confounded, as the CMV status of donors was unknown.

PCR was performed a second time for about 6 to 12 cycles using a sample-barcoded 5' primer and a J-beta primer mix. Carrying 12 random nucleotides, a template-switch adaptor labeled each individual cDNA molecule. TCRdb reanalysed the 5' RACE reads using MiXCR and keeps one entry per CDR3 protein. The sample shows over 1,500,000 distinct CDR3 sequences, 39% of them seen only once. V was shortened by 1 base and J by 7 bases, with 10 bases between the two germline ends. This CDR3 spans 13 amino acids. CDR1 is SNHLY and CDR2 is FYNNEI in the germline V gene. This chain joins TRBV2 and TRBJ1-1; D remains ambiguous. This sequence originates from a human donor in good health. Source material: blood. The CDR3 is CASSEGEVYEAFF. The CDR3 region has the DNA TGTGCCAGCAGTGAAGGGGAGGTATATGAAGCTTTCTTT.